A single sample gave rise to the 20 T cell receptor beta chains below, sequenced in a study of blood T cell repertoires in COVID-19. Sequenced by immunoSEQ multiplex PCR; TCRdb stores in-frame clones only, minus some. This sample has about 150,000 clones, with about four fifths found just once. Sequencing was performed on peripheral blood. These receptors were obtained from a woman of 80 years or more with acute or convalescent COVID-19.

The chain carries TRBV19 and TRBJ1-1; D unclear. CDR1 and CDR2 (germline): LNHDA, SQIVND (reference sequence). The CDR3 has 15 amino acids. V lost 3 bases, J lost 1 base, and 12 bases lay in between. The CDR3 DNA sequence: TGTGCCAGTAGTATGAAAGGTGCGGGGAACACTGAAGCTTTCTTT. It specifies CASSMKGAGNTEAFF.

This clone was counted once. The V and J genes are TRBV28 and TRBJ2-7; D call uncertain. This CDR3 has 12 amino acids. Trimming took 5 bases from V and 3 from J, leaving 8 bases between them. CDR1 and CDR2 from the germline V gene are MDHEN and SYDVKM. The CDR3 protein is CASSSLIYEQYF. The CDR3 coding sequence is TGTGCCAGCAGTAGCCTCATCTACGAGCAGTACTTC.

Here the CDR3 DNA reads TGTGCCACCAGCAGAGAGGGTGTCGCCCGGCCGACTCCTTCCCGGGGCGAGCAGTACTTC. Its translation is CATSREGVARPTPSRGEQYF. This chain uses TRBV15 with TRBJ2-7, with TRBD2 as a possible D gene (5 bases). Between the trimmed V and J ends, which lost 0 bases and 6 bases, there was a span of 30 bases. CDR1 LNHNV and CDR2 YYDKDF come from the germline V gene (reference sequence). CDR3 length: 20 residues.

This chain joins TRBV7-2 and TRBJ1-2; D ambiguous. This CDR3 has 13 residues. Trimming pared 5 bases from V and 8 bases from J, leaving 15 bases between. Germline CDR1 is SGHTA and CDR2 is FQGNSA. CDR3 sequence (DNA): TGTGCCAGCAGCCCCCCAGGTTGGGTGGGCTACACCTTC. As protein: CASSPPGWVGYTF.

The rearrangement uses TRBV6-6 and TRBJ2-7; TRBD2 matches at 9 bases. Germline V gene sequence: CDR1 MNHNY, CDR2 SVGAGI (reference sequence). With 2 bases clipped from V and 7 bases from J, the junction kept 6 bases outside the gene matches. This CDR3 has 14 residues. CDR3 in amino acids: CASSYAGGRGEQYF. The DNA of the CDR3 is TGTGCCAGCAGTTACGCGGGAGGGCGGGGGGAGCAGTACTTC.

The gene calls are TRBV11-2 and TRBJ1-1, with D unresolved. This CDR3 has 13 amino acids. CDR1 SGHAT and CDR2 FQNNGV come from the germline V gene. The ends were cut back, 2 bases at V and 4 bases at J, with 8 bases in the middle. The CDR3 nucleotides read TGTGCCAGCAGCTTAAGAGGAGGCACTGAAGCTTTCTTT. Its protein is CASSLRGGTEAFF. Complete variable domain (other parts from reference TRBV11-2 and TRBJ1-1): EAGVAQSPRYKIIEKRQSVAFWCNPISGHATLYWYQQILGQGPKLLIQFQNNGVVDDSQLPKDRFSAERLKGVDSTLKIQPAKLEDSAVYLCASSLRGGTEAFFGQGTRLTVV.

V and J are TRBV21-1 and TRBJ2-5; TRBD2, the table's D call, was not compared with the DNA. TRBV21-1 is a pseudogene locus. The CDR3 contains 16 residues. CDR3 sequence: CASRASEGGGGETQYF. The DNA for the CDR3 is TGTGCCAGCAGGGCCTCCGAGGGCGGCGGGGGGGAGACCCAGTACTTC.

Only one count was recorded for this clone. The V gene is TRBV12-3 or TRBV12-4, the J gene TRBJ2-1, with 8 positions matching TRBD2. The CDR3 extends over 12 amino acids. Germline trimming cut 7 bases from V and 7 bases from J; bases unmatched to any gene: 3. CDR3 DNA: TGTGCCAGCACACCGGGGGGGAATGAGCAGTTCTTC. This sequence encodes CASTPGGNEQFF.

This chain joins TRBV3-1 (or the pseudogene TRBV3-2) and TRBJ2-7; a possible D gene is TRBD1 (6 bases). Germline CDR1 and CDR2: LGHDT and YNNKEL (reference sequence). The CDR3 contains 14 residues. The V end lost 5 bases, the J end lost 7 bases, and 18 bases lay between the germline ends. The CDR3 protein is CASSIGTPLTEQYF. In nucleotides, the CDR3 is TGTGCCAGCAGCATCGGGACACCTCTCACGGAGCAGTACTTC.

V gene TRBV7-2 combines with J gene TRBJ2-3; D is uncertain. CDR1 is SGHTA, CDR2 FQGNSA, per germline. The germline V and J ends were trimmed by 5 bases and 4 bases, with 13 bases remaining between them. The CDR3 is made up of 14 amino acids. Here the CDR3 DNA reads TGTGCCAGCAGCCAAACGCGAGTCGCAGATACGCAGTATTTT. The encoded protein is CASSQTRVADTQYF. The whole variable domain, filled in from reference TRBV7-2 and TRBJ2-3, reads GAGVSQSPSNKVTEKGKDVELRCDPISGHTALYWYRQSLGQGLEFLIYFQGNSAPDKSGLPSDRFSAERTGGSVSTLTIQRTQQEDSAVYLCASSQTRVADTQYFGPGTRLTVL.

The gene calls are TRBV5-4 and TRBJ2-7; tentatively, D is TRBD2 (5 bases). The CDR3 is 12 residues long. Trimming removed 4 bases from V and 6 bases from J, with 11 bases in between. Germline V lookup: CDR1 SGHNT, CDR2 YYREEE (reference sequence). CDR3 in amino acids: CASSTTRSEQYF. The CDR3 DNA is TGTGCCAGCAGCACTACTAGATCCGAGCAGTACTTC.

This chain joins TRBV4-3 and TRBJ2-3; perhaps TRBD2 as D (5 bases). This CDR3 comprises 15 residues. Germline CDR1 and CDR2: LGHNA and YSLEER. V was pared by 4 bases and J by 9 bases, with 20 bases between. CDR3 nucleotides: TGCGCCAGCAGCCTGTTTGGGCAGACGCCGGGAACGCAGTATTTT. Its protein is CASSLFGQTPGTQYF.

This chain connects TRBV7-2 to TRBJ2-5; D gene ambiguous. Trimming stripped 2 bases from V and 3 bases from J, with 10 bases between. This CDR3 has 14 amino acids. Germline V gene lookup returns CDR1 SGHTA and CDR2 FQGNSA. The CDR3 DNA reads TGTGCCAGCAGCTTAAATCCTGCTAAAGAGACCCAGTACTTC. This gives the protein CASSLNPAKETQYF.

This clone was found once. The CDR3 nucleotides read TGTGCCAGCAGTGACAGATCTTACACTGAAGCTTTCTTT. It translates to CASSDRSYTEAFF. The chain has TRBV2 and TRBJ1-1; D gene ambiguous. Germline V gene lookup returns CDR1 SNHLY and CDR2 FYNNEI. The CDR3 is 13 amino acids. V lost 3 bases and J 3 bases, leaving 8 bases between the germline ends.

V usage is TRBV5-4 and J usage is TRBJ2-1; D ambiguous. This CDR3 comprises 13 residues. The V gene lost 6 bases and the J gene lost 7 bases, with 14 bases spanning the gap. Germline CDR1 reads SGHNT; CDR2 reads YYREEE (reference sequence). CDR3 nucleotides: TGTGCCAGCACCCTCCCCCCGGGTAATGAGCAGTTCTTC. Protein sequence: CASTLPPGNEQFF. The full variable domain, in which reference TRBV5-4 and TRBJ2-1 provide the parts outside the CDR3, is ETGVTQSPTHLIKTRGQQVTLRCSSQSGHNTVSWYQQALGQGPQFIFQYYREEENGRGNFPPRFSGLQFPNYSSELNVNALELDDSALYLCASTLPPGNEQFFGPGTRLTVL.

The chain combines TRBV15 with TRBJ2-7, with 7 bases matching TRBD1. Germline V gene lookup returns CDR1 LNHNV and CDR2 YYDKDF (reference sequence). V lost 2 bases to trimming and J lost 1 base; unmatched junction nucleotides: 5. The CDR3 consists of 15 residues. CDR3 bases: TGTGCCACCAGCAGAAACCCGGGACAGTCCTACGAGCAGTACTTC. It yields the protein CATSRNPGQSYEQYF. The variable domain in full, completed from reference TRBV15 and TRBJ2-7, reads DAMVIQNPRYQVTQFGKPVTLSCSQTLNHNVMYWYQQKSSQAPKLLFHYYDKDFNNEADTPDNFQSRRPNTSFCFLDIRSPGLGDTAMYLCATSRNPGQSYEQYFGPGTRLTVT.

This chain links TRBV30 with TRBJ1-4; no clear D gene. The CDR3 totals 16 residues. Trimming removed 4 bases from V and 0 bases from J, with 15 bases in between. The germline V gene has CDR1 GTSNPN and CDR2 SVGIG (reference sequence). The CDR3 DNA sequence: TGTGCCTGGACACCCCGGCGGGTTGCAACTAATGAAAAACTGTTTTTT. This sequence encodes CAWTPRRVATNEKLFF.

The chain recombines TRBV6-5 with TRBJ2-5; D is unclear. The V gene's germline CDR1 is MNHEY and CDR2 SVGAGI. This CDR3 region has 13 residues. V lost 2 bases, J lost 4 bases, and 8 bases lay in between. In DNA, the CDR3 is TGTGCCAGCAGTTACCGGGTTGGAGAGACCCAGTACTTC. As protein: CASSYRVGETQYF.

The rearrangement links TRBV24-1 to TRBJ2-5; perhaps TRBD1 as D (6 bases). The ends were cut back, 9 bases at V and 3 bases at J, with 13 bases in the middle. The CDR3 length is 13 residues. Per germline, CDR1 KGHDR and CDR2 SFDVKD. The DNA for the CDR3 is TGTGCCACCCAAGGACAGTTCGAAGAGACCCAGTACTTC. Its translation is CATQGQFEETQYF.

The chain combines TRBV11-2 with TRBJ2-3; 9 positions match TRBD2. The CDR3 is made up of 15 amino acids. The germline CDR1 and CDR2 sequences are SGHAT and FQNNGV. V lost 5 bases, J lost 2 bases, and 5 bases stayed unmatched. CDR3 DNA sequence: TGTGCCAGCAGCCTACTAGCGGGTGACACAGATACGCAGTATTTT. Translation gives CASSLLAGDTDTQYF.